This T cell receptor (beta chain) was found in a study of shared clonotypes between healthy human individuals. There are 15 residues in the CDR3. Trimming removed 2 bases from V and 1 base from J, with 8 bases in between. CDR1 SGHVS and CDR2 FQNEAQ come from the germline V gene. CD4+ cells were split into CD45RA+ naive and CD45RA-negative memory subsets. Under the authors' procedure: Filtering of immunoSEQ junctional sequences could not match full-length read filtering. The protocol was immunoSEQ multiplex PCR, while the TCRdb copy is restricted to in-frame clones and leaves out a portion. That table furnishes V, J and clone size, whereas the DNA furnished D and trimming. The sample yields 2 million or so clones, 85% to 95% seen once.

This clonotype was obtained from a man aged 18 to 30 in good health. Input material: naive CD4+ T cells sorted from blood. Subset meaning: CD45RA+ positively selected. The V gene is TRBV7-8, the J gene TRBJ2-2, with D unresolved. In nucleotides, the CDR3 is TGTGCCAGCAGCTTATATGACTTGAACACCGGGGAGCTGTTTTTT. Translating it yields CASSLYDLNTGELFF.